This T cell receptor beta chain was identified during a study of beta chain features in type 1 diabetes (dated by TCRdb to 2016 to 2019). At the level of the whole study: Mean age, gender distribution, total cell number and subset yield were not different between patients and healthy donors. Regulatory and stem cell-like memory subsets were obtained from only 8 patients and roughly 8 healthy donors, while naive and central memory subsets were obtained from all 28 donors. In the study, recently diagnosed type 1 diabetes patients and matched healthy donors were compared on the TCRB repertoires of their sorted circulating CD4+ T cell subsets. A total of approximately 100,000,000 sorted cells were examined across all samples, and the number of cells per subset was strongly correlated with RNA yield.

Each donor gave one peripheral blood draw, roughly 110 mL on average, collected into heparinised tubes. A BD FACSAria II was used to sort naive, central memory, regulatory and stem cell-like memory CD4+ T cells with a panel that included CD45RO, CCR7, CD25, CD127, CD95 and CD27. Purity was above 98% for every sorted population. Right away, PBMCs were isolated by Lymphoprep density gradient centrifugation and were stained directly, with no culture step. To minimize batch effects, samples were stained and sorted in pairs, one healthy donor with one patient per experiment. General study outcomes and caveats: Only small numbers of individuals were included in the HLA sub-analyses, which left unresolved whether HLA type had any influence on TCRB rearrangement. At VDJ recombination sites, type 1 diabetes patients had fewer insertions and more deleted nucleotides, which implies abnormalities in thymic rearrangement. In all four CD4+ subsets, TCRB CDR3 length was moderately but significantly shorter in type 1 diabetes patients. Because cDNA rather than genomic DNA was sequenced, highly expressing activated cells could have been over-represented, although no difference in activation and CD3 levels was found between groups. Shorter templates might have been favored by PCR, but patient and control samples were amplified and corrected together, so both groups would have been affected equally by any skew. Naive, central memory and regulatory TCRB repertoires appeared to be more alike among patients than among healthy donors.

All of the isolated RNA was reverse transcribed with the High Capacity cDNA Reverse Transcription Kit, so expressed TCRB transcripts were sequenced. Naive, central memory and regulatory T cell samples underwent deep immunoSEQ sequencing, averaging approximately 3.5 million total reads per sample. Sorted cells were lysed in RLT buffer, and RNA was extracted using DNase-treated RNeasy Micro or Mini kits according to cell number. Each cell subset was processed separately to prevent cross-contamination, with patient and healthy donor samples processed together. Using the immunoSEQ multiplex PCR, TCRB sequences were amplified from cDNA into 87-bp fragments spanning the CDR3 region. Amplicons were sequenced on the Illumina HiSeq platform. The original pipeline was this. PCR bias was computationally corrected using synthetic template baselines, reads within Hamming distance 2 were collapsed, and singletons that could not be merged were discarded. By aligning reads against IMGT, V, D and J genes, CDR3 length, and insertions or deletions at six rearrangement sites were assigned. Within each subset, clonotype counts were normalized to the number of sorted cells before true diversity and Gini coefficients were calculated with the tcR R package. The overlap coefficient, calculated on TCRB nucleotide sequences, was used to quantify repertoire sharing. Out-of-frame TCRB sequences from naive cells were analyzed as a proxy for the pre-selection repertoire. TCRdb mirrors the immuneACCESS table, restricted to in-frame sequences. Some clones are absent from its copies; in checked studies, under half trace to an unresolved V gene, and the reason for the others is unknown. Clone size and the V and J calls come from that table; the DNA yielded D and trimming. Counted in this sample were about 700,000 clones; 10% to 15% of them appeared once. The ten largest clones take up 0.022% of the sample.

The junction shows trimming of 3 bases on V and 7 bases on J, and the gene matches do not reach 6 bases of it. There are 14 amino acids in the CDR3, from cysteine to phenylalanine inclusive. Only the CDR3 part of the read is kept: 42 bases, read in frame from the first base. CDR1 MGHDK and CDR2 SYGVNS were looked up in the germline V gene. This clone was detected only a few times. Its antigen is still unknown. Base-call qualities are not available, and no considerably larger clone is one nucleotide away. The chain was built from TRBV25-1 and TRBJ1-2, with 9 junctional bases fitting TRBD1. The sample taken for sequencing was naive CD4+ T cells from blood. Sample cell subset or site, as interpreted from the label and publication: true naive CD4+ T cells. The sequence was collected from a man aged 18-30 years with type 1 diabetes. The DNA sequence is given as TGTGCCAGCAGTGACGGACAGGGGAACGGTGGCTACACCTTC. It is translated as CASSDGQGNGGYTF.